This T cell receptor beta chain was obtained from a study of CD8+ T cells in alopecia areata (dated by TCRdb to 2016 to 2019). Context from the whole study: The treated patients took part in an open-label pilot trial in which moderate-to-severe alopecia areata was treated with oral tofacitinib at 5 to 10 mg twice daily. RNA came from the PAXgene miRNA kit for fixed scalp, the miRNeasy kit for PBMCs, and the RNeasy kit for mouse skin. Scalp clonality was compared among normal scalp (n=4), patchy alopecia areata scalp (n=8), and alopecia totalis/universalis scalp (n=8). In treated patients, disease severity was measured using the SALT score, which gives the percentage of scalp surface area affected. Tofacitinib was given for 6 to 18 months, followed by 6 months of follow-up off drug to assess delayed response and recurrence. To study T cell clonal expansion in alopecia areata, the researchers applied high-throughput TCRbeta sequencing to both the C3H/HeJ mouse model and human patients. Scalp tissue and sorted CD4+ and CD8+ peripheral blood T cells from patchy and totalis/universalis alopecia areata patients and from healthy controls were covered by human TCRbeta sequencing. Amplification of TCRbeta CDR3 regions was done by immunoSEQ multiplex PCR using 35 Vbeta forward primers and 13 Jbeta reverse primers. Biopsies were taken from tofacitinib-treated patients at baseline and again at 4 and 24 weeks into treatment, and several of those patients also had a later scalp biopsy.

The time point label here, explained by the study, means: 20 to 30 weeks on oral tofacitinib. The treatment or condition label for this specimen denotes: oral pan-JAK inhibitor, 5-10 mg twice daily. Lesional scalp punch biopsies and peripheral blood were collected from alopecia areata patients. PBMCs were isolated by density centrifugation and stained for CD3, CD4 and CD8, after which CD4+ and CD8+ T cells were sorted on a FACSAria. On this clone: The clone's antigen remains unknown. No base qualities exist here, and no much larger clone lies one base off it.

The library relied on the immunoSEQ multiplex PCR assay. To provide template for TCR sequencing, every sample had RNA extracted and reverse transcribed into cDNA. SuperScript III was used to make first-strand cDNA, primed with a 2:1 mix of oligo-dT and random hexamers. A synthetic immune receptor repertoire was used to assess amplification bias, and residual bias was removed computationally. In the paper's pipeline: Raw reads were preprocessed to remove errors, and CDR3 was defined according to IMGT conventions as the region from the conserved cysteine to phenylalanine. Clonality was computed as 1 minus the Shannon entropy, with the entropy normalized by log2 of the number of productive unique TCRs. Whether scalp clones were CD4 or CD8 was inferred by matching scalp TCRbeta sequences against CD4 and CD8 repertoires sorted from blood. Entries here come from immuneACCESS through TCRdb and include only in-frame sequences with V and J called. Some clones fail to appear in such tables; in the studies checked, an unresolved V gene covers under half of the shortfall, and the cause of the remainder is unknown. For V, J and clone size, that table is used; D and trimming come from the DNA. The sample table shows over 150,000 clones, and roughly 50% are seen once. Of the sample, under 14% falls within the top ten clones.

Results and caveats for the whole study, not just this receptor: Resident alphabeta T cells in normal human skin are also sequenced, complicating scalp TCR repertoire analysis, unlike mouse skin dominated by gammadelta T cells. Because the treated cohort was small and had only one nonresponder, larger studies are needed to examine links between baseline CD8+ expansion and response. Tofacitinib significantly decreased scalp clonality and the number of expanded CD8+ clones among the top 100 scalp clones. TCR sequences shared between patients were less clear than in mice, possibly partly because of HLA diversity in the patient population. Higher clonality and more expanded CD8+ clones were observed in lesional scalp than in normal scalp, particularly in alopecia totalis/universalis, a finding suggestive of antigenic drive. Many expanded lesional clones persisted in scalp and blood during tofacitinib treatment, which may partly explain relapse after stopping treatment.

Spanning cysteine to phenylalanine, the CDR3 consists of 12 amino acids. Kept here is only the CDR3 DNA, which spans 36 bases and is read in frame from base 1. The germline V gene supplies CDR1 SQVTM and CDR2 ANQGSEA. V is clipped by 7 bases and J by 7 bases, and the sequence between their germline boundaries is 16 bases long. The receptor's source is a human donor with alopecia areata. This receptor chain uses TRBV29-1 and TRBJ1-1, and TRBD1 may be the D gene, going by 6 matching bases. This specimen was CD8+ T cells sorted from blood, taken at week 24, from a patient treated with tofacitinib. The CDR3: CSAPTGTGEAFF. The DNA sequence is given as TGCAGCGCCCCTACAGGGACGGGTGAAGCTTTCTTT.